Below, 23 T cell receptor beta chains from the same sample are listed, as sequenced in a study of blood T cells in healthy people across ages. Primed by a sample-barcoded 5' primer and a J-beta primer mix, a second PCR proceeded for 7 to 11 cycles. TCRdb reprocessed the 5' RACE reads with MiXCR, giving one entry per CDR3 protein. The sample includes 750,000 to 950,000 distinct CDR3 sequences, 20% to 30% of them seen just once. These data were also reused for a study on T cells of mothers and their children.

Specimen: blood. The source of these receptors is a boy between 10 and 17 years old in good health.

This clonotype was counted only a few times. This chain connects TRBV20-1 to TRBJ2-1; D unclear. CDR1 DFQATT and CDR2 SNEGSKA come from the germline V gene (reference sequence). The CDR3 has 11 residues. Trimming took off 6 bases at V and 10 bases at J, with 13 bases between the two ends. CDR3 in amino acids: CSAPRFREQFF. The DNA of the CDR3 is TGCAGTGCCCCTCGGTTTCGCGAGCAGTTCTTC.

V usage is TRBV7-2 and J usage is TRBJ1-2; no reliable D call. Germline values: CDR1 SGHTA, CDR2 FQGNSA. V was shortened by 1 base and J by 8 bases, with 14 bases between the two germline ends. The CDR3 contains 14 residues. CDR3 residues: CASSLVGRSRGYTF. Written as DNA, the CDR3 is TGTGCCAGCAGCTTAGTAGGGAGGAGCCGGGGCTACACCTTC. The full variable domain, with the rest looked up from reference TRBV7-2 and TRBJ1-2, is GAGVSQSPSNKVTEKGKDVELRCDPISGHTALYWYRQSLGQGLEFLIYFQGNSAPDKSGLPSDRFSAERTGGSVSTLTIQRTQQEDSAVYLCASSLVGRSRGYTFGSGTRLTVV.

This clonotype has only a few counts. The rearrangement links TRBV28 to TRBJ2-5; D perhaps matches TRBD1 (6 bases). Germline V CDR1 and CDR2: MDHEN, SYDVKM. The CDR3 length is 15 residues. The germline V and J ends were trimmed by 3 bases and 1 base, with 12 bases remaining between them. CDR3 bases: TGTGCCAGCAGTTTGGCAGGGGTTAGCCAAGAGACCCAGTACTTC. As protein: CASSLAGVSQETQYF.

The J gene is TRBJ2-5, the V gene TRBV27; D tentatively reads TRBD1 or TRBD2 (5 bases each). Trimming shortened V by 6 bases and J by 5 bases, and 19 bases separated the two germline ends. From germline, CDR1 is MNHEY and CDR2 SMNVEV (reference sequence). The CDR3 has 15 residues. The CDR3 DNA is TGTGCCAGCAGGATAGGGACCCAACTTAAGGAGACCCAGTACTTC. Protein product: CASRIGTQLKETQYF.

CDR3 sequence (DNA): TGCGCCAGCAGCCTACTGACTAGTTCGGAGACCCAGTACTTC. It translates to CASSLLTSSETQYF. The gene calls are TRBV5-1 and TRBJ2-5; the D gene is possibly TRBD2 (6 bases). This CDR3 is built from 14 residues. V was trimmed by 4 bases and J by 5 bases, leaving 15 bases between them. The germline CDR1 and CDR2 sequences are SGHRS and YFSETQ.

This clonotype was counted between two and nine times. A junction end diverges from the germline sequence, so it may reflect a read error. The chain couples TRBV29-1 to TRBJ2-3; 7 bases are a match to TRBD2. Germline V gene sequence: CDR1 SQVTM, CDR2 ANQGSEA. The CDR3 loop spans 13 amino acids. CDR3 protein: CSARDRGRDMQYF. DNA for the CDR3: TGCAGCGCCCGGGACCGAGGGAGGGATATGCAGTATTTT.

The rearrangement joins TRBV20-1 to TRBJ1-5; D might be TRBD1 (5 bases). CDR1 and CDR2 from the germline V gene are DFQATT and SNEGSKA (reference sequence). The CDR3 spans 15 residues. Between the trimmed V and J ends, which lost 6 bases and 1 base, there was a span of 16 bases. CDR3 sequence reads: CSAGRGRESNQPQHF. The DNA for the CDR3 is TGCAGTGCCGGTCGGGGGAGGGAGAGCAATCAGCCCCAGCATTTT.

The chain recombines TRBV20-1 with TRBJ2-5, with 11 nucleotides matching TRBD2. The DNA end lines up better with TRBJ2-1; the J call may be wrong. Germline-derived CDR1 and CDR2 are DFQATT and SNEGSKA (reference sequence). The CDR3 runs to 16 residues. The CDR3: CSARDPTSGGHNEQFF. For the CDR3, the DNA is TGCAGTGCTAGAGATCCCACTAGCGGGGGCCACAATGAGCAGTTCTTC.

This clonotype was detected only a few times. The chain has TRBV27 and TRBJ1-5, with a tentative D call TRBD1 (5 bases). The CDR3 length is 13 residues. V was trimmed by 2 bases and J by 5 bases, leaving 7 bases between them. Germline V lookup: CDR1 MNHEY, CDR2 SMNVEV (reference sequence). DNA of the CDR3: TGTGCCAGCAGTTTAACCAGGGATCAGCCCCAGCATTTT. This gives the protein CASSLTRDQPQHF.

The gene calls are TRBV12-3 or TRBV12-4 and TRBJ1-3; D possibly corresponds to TRBD1 (6 bases). CDR3 length: 17 amino acids. V was clipped by 6 bases and J by 0 bases, with 18 bases between them. CDR3 bases: TGTGCCAGCAGGTTATCGACAGGACTACCCTCTGGAAACACCATATATTTT. Its protein is CASRLSTGLPSGNTIYF.

This clonotype occurred a few times. The J gene is TRBJ1-5, the V gene TRBV2; no clear D. Germline loops: CDR1 SNHLY, CDR2 FYNNEI. V dropped 1 base and J dropped 6 bases, with 10 bases sitting between them. The CDR3 covers 14 residues. The CDR3 DNA reads as TGTGCCAGCAGTGAAGAAAGAGTCGGTCAGCCCCAGCATTTT. This translates into CASSEERVGQPQHF. Using reference TRBV2 and TRBJ1-5 for the parts outside the CDR3, the full variable domain is EPEVTQTPSHQVTQMGQEVILRCVPISNHLYFYWYRQILGQKVEFLVSFYNNEISEKSEIFDDQFSVERPDGSNFTLKIRSTKLEDSAMYFCASSEERVGQPQHFGDGTRLSIL.

As DNA, the CDR3 is TGTGCCAGCAGCCGGGACAGGGGGCTAAGTGAAAAACTGTTTTTT. Translated: CASSRDRGLSEKLFF. This sequence joins TRBV12-3 or TRBV12-4 and TRBJ1-4; 12 nucleotides match TRBD1. The CDR3 sequence is 15 residues long. After removal of 6 bases from V and 7 bases from J, the junction contained 6 bases not matched to a gene.

CDR3 nucleotides: TGTGCCAGCAGCTTCCGCGGGGGGGGTGAGCAGTTCTTC. Protein sequence: CASSFRGGGEQFF. V usage is TRBV7-3 and J usage is TRBJ2-5; the match to TRBD2 covers 9 bases. Near its end, the DNA agrees better with TRBJ2-1, so the J call may be wrong. This CDR3 is 13 amino acids long. Germline V lookup: CDR1 SGHTA, CDR2 FQGTGA.

In this sample, this clonotype turned up a few times. The CDR3 is CASKDGSNGYTF. CDR3 bases: TGTGCCAGCAAGGACGGAAGTAATGGCTACACCTTC. This chain connects TRBV6-5 to TRBJ1-2; no definite D call. Between the trimmed V and J ends, which lost 7 bases and 6 bases, there was a span of 12 bases. The germline gives CDR1 MNHEY, CDR2 SVGAGI. The CDR3 covers 12 residues.

This chain links TRBV2 with TRBJ2-1, with D unresolved. The CDR3 length is 12 residues. V was cut by 6 bases and J by 8 bases, with 11 bases left in between. CDR1 and CDR2 (germline): SNHLY, FYNNEI. This chain's CDR3 is CASRDDRYEQFF. CDR3 nucleotide sequence: TGTGCCAGCAGGGACGATAGATATGAGCAGTTCTTC.

This clonotype was observed a few times. The chain uses TRBV5-1 and TRBJ2-7, with D unclear. V lost 2 bases and J 3 bases, leaving 9 bases between the germline ends. Germline lookup yields CDR1 SGHRS and CDR2 YFSETQ. The CDR3 runs 13 residues. CDR3 loop: CASSFTRDYEQYF. DNA of the CDR3: TGCGCCAGCAGCTTTACCAGAGACTACGAGCAGTACTTC.

This clonotype occurred a few times. The chain joins TRBV29-1 to TRBJ2-1; D is ambiguous. Germline loops: CDR1 SQVTM, CDR2 ANQGSEA. CDR3 size: 14 residues. V lost 3 bases to trimming and J lost 1 base, with 10 bases between them. CDR3 sequence (DNA): TGCAGCGTTGAGTTGGTGGGGTCCTACAATGAGCAGTTCTTC. Protein: CSVELVGSYNEQFF.

This clonotype was seen a few times. This chain joins TRBV12-5 and TRBJ1-1; maybe TRBD1 (6 bases). The germline gives CDR1 LGHNT, CDR2 FRNRAP. The CDR3 consists of 15 residues. V was clipped by 2 bases and J by 4 bases, with 14 bases between them. The DNA of the CDR3 is TGTGCTAGTGGTTTGCAGGGGTCCTGGGCCACTGAAGCTTTCTTT. Its translation: CASGLQGSWATEAFF. Drawing the rest from reference TRBV12-5 and TRBJ1-1, the complete variable domain is DARVTQTPRHKVTEMGQEVTMRCQPILGHNTVFWYRQTMMQGLELLAYFRNRAPLDDSGMPKDRFSAEMPDATLATLKIQPSEPRDSAVYFCASGLQGSWATEAFFGQGTRLTVV.

The rearrangement uses TRBV29-1 and TRBJ1-1; 8 bases fit TRBD1. Germline-derived CDR1 and CDR2 are SQVTM and ANQGSEA. This CDR3 spans 13 amino acids. V lost 6 bases and J lost 5; bases outside the gene matches: 8. The DNA for the CDR3 is TGCAGCGTCGATGGACAGGGTCGGACTGAAGCTTTCTTT. Translating it yields CSVDGQGRTEAFF.

The V and J genes are TRBV7-3 and TRBJ2-1; TRBD2 agrees at 7 bases. There are 16 residues in the CDR3. Germline V gene data show CDR1 as SGHTA and CDR2 as FQGTGA. Unmatched junction bases numbered 12, after V lost 4 bases and J lost 6 bases. In DNA form, the CDR3 reads TGTGCCAGCAGCTCCAACCCAGCGGGGCGCAGCAATGAGCAGTTCTTC. It codes for CASSSNPAGRSNEQFF.

The chain links TRBV11-2 to TRBJ2-5; the D is unclear. This CDR3 has 13 amino acids. Trimming cost V 5 bases and J 3 bases, with 10 bases left between them. Germline lookup yields CDR1 SGHAT and CDR2 FQNNGV. In nucleotides, the CDR3 is TGTGCCAGCAGCGAGCTTGTCAAAGAGACCCAGTACTTC. It codes for CASSELVKETQYF.

The gene calls are TRBV5-1 and TRBJ1-4; a possible D gene is TRBD1 (5 bases). This CDR3 is 14 amino acids long. V was pared by 2 bases and J by 4 bases, with 9 bases between. The germline CDR1 and CDR2 sequences are SGHRS and YFSETQ. This CDR3 reads CASSFSGNNEKLFF. CDR3 DNA sequence: TGCGCCAGCAGCTTTTCAGGGAATAATGAAAAACTGTTTTTT.

V is TRBV11-2 and J is TRBJ2-1; 9 bases map to TRBD2. The V gene's germline CDR1 is SGHAT and CDR2 FQNNGV. The CDR3 has 16 amino acids. Trimming cost V 5 bases and J 9 bases; bases outside gene matches: 14. CDR3 in amino acids: CASSPEGLARHSEQFF. In DNA form, the CDR3 reads TGTGCCAGCAGCCCAGAAGGACTAGCGCGGCACAGTGAGCAGTTCTTC.